Given below is one T cell receptor (beta chain) in context. Study processing details: The authors estimated nucleated cell counts from reference gene primer amplification. The protocol was immunoSEQ multiplex PCR, while the TCRdb copy is restricted to in-frame clones and leaves out a portion. The V and J calls and clone size are taken from that table; D and trimming were inferred from the DNA. Here the sample spans around 50,000 clones, 88% being singletons. This sample was included in a study of blood T cell repertoires in COVID-19. Study background: Italy, Spain and the United States were the sources of the convalescent and acute COVID-19 samples. T cells, B-cell-depleted T cells, or PBMCs supplied cDNA or gDNA.

Sequencing input: peripheral blood. The receptor was isolated from a man aged 50 to 59 with active COVID-19.

CDR3 sequence reads: CASSPMPAERGEQYF. The DNA of the CDR3 is TGTGCCAGCAGCCCTATGCCCGCAGAGCGGGGCGAGCAGTACTTC. The gene calls are TRBV7-9 and TRBJ2-7; TRBD2 matches 7 bases. V shed 5 bases and J 6 bases; nucleotides not matched to a gene: 13. This CDR3 contains 15 residues. Germline assignment: CDR1 SEHNR and CDR2 FQNEAQ (reference sequence).